This T cell receptor beta chain stems from a study of CD8+ T cells in alopecia areata. Whole-study results and caveats: Normal scalp had lower clonality than lesional scalp, with alopecia totalis/universalis lesions showing this most strongly. Scalp data also include sequences from resident alphabeta T cells of normal skin.

Remarks on this clone: The antigen remains undetermined.

The CDR3 is made up of 14 amino acids. Germline CDR1 MDHEN, CDR2 SYDVKM. The trim removed 4 bases at V and 6 bases at J, leaving 7 bases unmatched. Extracted RNA was reverse transcribed, and the resulting cDNA served as sequencing template. The method was immunoSEQ multiplex PCR; TCRdb's version includes in-frame clones alone and lacks a portion of them. The data contain about 180,000 clones, about 60% of them singletons. The material was CD4+ T cells sorted from blood, obtained at week 0. V gene TRBV28 combines with J gene TRBJ2-3; TRBD1 matches 7 bases. The source is a human donor with alopecia areata. The CDR3 here is CASSWRQGVDTQYF. In DNA, the CDR3 is TGTGCCAGCAGTTGGCGACAGGGTGTTGATACGCAGTATTTT.